The entry below gives a single TCR beta chain sequence along with its context. No antigen is known for it. The V gene's germline CDR1 is SNHLY and CDR2 FYNNEI. This CDR3 is built from 15 residues. Trimming took 6 bases from V and 1 from J; bases not matched to a gene: 9. This sample stems from a study of long-term antiretroviral therapy in people with HIV. Study at large: The earliest samples predate the 2015 immediate-ART recommendation by about a decade. Overall study results and limits: Post-ART samples showed increased diversity that remained below transplant donor control levels.

The assay used was immunoSEQ (version v3.0), run at survey level. Sequencing used immunoSEQ multiplex PCR; TCRdb keeps in-frame clones, though not all of them. Here the sample spans more than 15,000 clones, just under 80% being singletons. The rearrangement joins TRBV2 to TRBJ2-7; the match to TRBD1 covers 7 bases. This TCR was recovered from a woman between 35 and 50 years old with HIV. The sample in question was unsorted PBMCs, obtained about 3.3 years after starting antiretroviral therapy. The CDR3 loop reads CASSEQGIISYEQYF. CDR3 bases: TGTGCCAGCAGCGAACAGGGGATCATTTCCTACGAGCAGTACTTC. Filled out from reference TRBV2 and TRBJ2-7, the complete variable domain reads EPEVTQTPSHQVTQMGQEVILRCVPISNHLYFYWYRQILGQKVEFLVSFYNNEISEKSEIFDDQFSVERPDGSNFTLKIRSTKLEDSAMYFCASSEQGIISYEQYFGPGTRLTVT.